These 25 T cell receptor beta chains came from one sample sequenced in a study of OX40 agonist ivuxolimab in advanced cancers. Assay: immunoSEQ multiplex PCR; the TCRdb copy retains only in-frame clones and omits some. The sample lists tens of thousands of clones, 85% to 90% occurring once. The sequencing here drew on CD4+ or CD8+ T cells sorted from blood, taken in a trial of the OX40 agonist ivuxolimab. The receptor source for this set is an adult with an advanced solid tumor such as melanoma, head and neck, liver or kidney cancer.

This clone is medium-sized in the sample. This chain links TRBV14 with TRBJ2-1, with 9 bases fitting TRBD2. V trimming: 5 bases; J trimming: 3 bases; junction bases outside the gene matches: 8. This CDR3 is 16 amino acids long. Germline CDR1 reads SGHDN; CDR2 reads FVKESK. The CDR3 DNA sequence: TGTGCCAGCAGCGCGGGAGGGGATCAATTCTACAATGAGCAGTTCTTC. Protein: CASSAGGDQFYNEQFF.

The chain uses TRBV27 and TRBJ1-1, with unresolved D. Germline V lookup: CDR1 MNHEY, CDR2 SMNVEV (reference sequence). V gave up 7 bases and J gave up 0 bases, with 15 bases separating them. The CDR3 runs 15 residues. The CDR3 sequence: CASKTPVGMNTEAFF. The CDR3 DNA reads TGTGCCAGCAAGACCCCCGTAGGTATGAACACTGAAGCTTTCTTT.

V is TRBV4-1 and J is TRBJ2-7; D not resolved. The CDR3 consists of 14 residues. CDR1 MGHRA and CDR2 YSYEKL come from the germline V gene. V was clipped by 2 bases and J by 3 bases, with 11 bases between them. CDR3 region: CASSQTTMSYEQYF. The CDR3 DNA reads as TGCGCCAGCAGCCAAACCACCATGAGCTACGAGCAGTACTTC.

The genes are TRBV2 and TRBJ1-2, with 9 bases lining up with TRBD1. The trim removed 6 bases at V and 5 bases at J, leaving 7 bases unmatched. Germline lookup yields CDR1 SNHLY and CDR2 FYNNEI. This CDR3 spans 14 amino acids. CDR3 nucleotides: TGTGCCAGCAGCCGACAGGGGGGTGTTTATGGCTACACCTTC. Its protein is CASSRQGGVYGYTF.

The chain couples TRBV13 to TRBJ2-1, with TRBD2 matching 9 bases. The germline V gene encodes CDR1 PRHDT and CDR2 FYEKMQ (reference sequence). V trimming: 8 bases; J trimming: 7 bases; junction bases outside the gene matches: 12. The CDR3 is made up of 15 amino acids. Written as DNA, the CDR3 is TGTGCCAGCCGACTCCGACTAGCGGCCGATAATGAGCAGTTCTTC. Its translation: CASRLRLAADNEQFF.

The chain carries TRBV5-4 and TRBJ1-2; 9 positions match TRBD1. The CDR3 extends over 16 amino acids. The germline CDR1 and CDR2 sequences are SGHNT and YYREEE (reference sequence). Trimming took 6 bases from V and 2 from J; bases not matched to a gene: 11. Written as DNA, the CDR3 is TGTGCCAGCAAACAACAGGGGGCGCCGAGGAACTATGGCTACACCTTC. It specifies CASKQQGAPRNYGYTF.

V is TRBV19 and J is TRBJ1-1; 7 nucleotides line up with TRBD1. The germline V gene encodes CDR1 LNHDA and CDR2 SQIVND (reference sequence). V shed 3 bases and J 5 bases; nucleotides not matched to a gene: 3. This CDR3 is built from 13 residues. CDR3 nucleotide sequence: TGTGCCAGTAGTATGACAGGGCGAACTGAAGCTTTCTTT. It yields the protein CASSMTGRTEAFF.

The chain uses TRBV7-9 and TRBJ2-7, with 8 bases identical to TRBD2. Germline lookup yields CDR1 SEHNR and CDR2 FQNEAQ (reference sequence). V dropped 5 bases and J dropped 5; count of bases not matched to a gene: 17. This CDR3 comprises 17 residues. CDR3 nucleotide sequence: TGTGCCAGCAGCCCACCTGCCCATGAGCGGGGGATCCACGAGCAGTACTTC. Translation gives CASSPPAHERGIHEQYF.

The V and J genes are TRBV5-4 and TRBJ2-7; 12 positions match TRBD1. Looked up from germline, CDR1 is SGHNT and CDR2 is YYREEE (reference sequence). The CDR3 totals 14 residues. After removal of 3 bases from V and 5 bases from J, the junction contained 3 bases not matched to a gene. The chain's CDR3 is CASSSGQGADEQYF. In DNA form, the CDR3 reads TGTGCCAGCAGCTCGGGACAGGGGGCGGACGAGCAGTACTTC.

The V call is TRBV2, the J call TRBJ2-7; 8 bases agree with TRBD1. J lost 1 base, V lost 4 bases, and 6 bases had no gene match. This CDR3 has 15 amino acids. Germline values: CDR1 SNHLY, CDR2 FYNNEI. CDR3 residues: CASSAAQGASYEQYF. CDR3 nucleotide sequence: TGTGCCAGCAGTGCCGCGCAGGGGGCTTCCTACGAGCAGTACTTC.

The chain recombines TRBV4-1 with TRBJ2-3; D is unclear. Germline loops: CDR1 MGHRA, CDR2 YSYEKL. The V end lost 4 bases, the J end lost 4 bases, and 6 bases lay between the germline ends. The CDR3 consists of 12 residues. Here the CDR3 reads CASSLNPDTQYF. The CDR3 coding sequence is TGCGCCAGCAGCCTGAACCCAGATACGCAGTATTTT.

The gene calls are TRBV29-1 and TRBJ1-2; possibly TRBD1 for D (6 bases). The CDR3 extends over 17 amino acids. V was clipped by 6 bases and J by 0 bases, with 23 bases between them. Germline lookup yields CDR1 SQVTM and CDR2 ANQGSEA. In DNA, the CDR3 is TGCAGCGTCGAGCGGGGGGTGACAGGACCCTCTAACTATGGCTACACCTTC. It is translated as CSVERGVTGPSNYGYTF.

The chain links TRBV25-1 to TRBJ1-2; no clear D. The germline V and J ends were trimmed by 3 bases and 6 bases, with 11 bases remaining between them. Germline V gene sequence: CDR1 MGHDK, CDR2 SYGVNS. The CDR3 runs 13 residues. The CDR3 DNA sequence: TGTGCCAGCAGTGACCATTCATCCCATGGCTACACCTTC. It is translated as CASSDHSSHGYTF.

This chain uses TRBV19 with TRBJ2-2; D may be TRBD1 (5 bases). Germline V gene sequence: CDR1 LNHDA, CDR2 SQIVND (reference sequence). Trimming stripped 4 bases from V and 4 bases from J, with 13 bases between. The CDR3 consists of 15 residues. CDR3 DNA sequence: TGTGCCAGTAGTACGGTCCGAAGGGGCACCGGGGAGCTGTTTTTT. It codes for CASSTVRRGTGELFF.

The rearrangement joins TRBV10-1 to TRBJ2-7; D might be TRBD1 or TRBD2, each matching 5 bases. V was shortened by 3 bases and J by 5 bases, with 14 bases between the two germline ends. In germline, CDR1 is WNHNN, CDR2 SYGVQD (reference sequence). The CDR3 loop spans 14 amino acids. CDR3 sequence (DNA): TGCGCCAGCAGTGAATTCGGGACGTTAAACGAGCAGTACTTC. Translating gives CASSEFGTLNEQYF.

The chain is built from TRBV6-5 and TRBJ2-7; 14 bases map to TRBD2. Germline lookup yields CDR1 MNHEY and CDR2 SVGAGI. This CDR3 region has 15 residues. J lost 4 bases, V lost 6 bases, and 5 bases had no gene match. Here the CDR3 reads CASRTGTSGSYEQYF. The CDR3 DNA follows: TGTGCCAGCAGGACCGGGACTAGCGGGAGTTACGAGCAGTACTTC.

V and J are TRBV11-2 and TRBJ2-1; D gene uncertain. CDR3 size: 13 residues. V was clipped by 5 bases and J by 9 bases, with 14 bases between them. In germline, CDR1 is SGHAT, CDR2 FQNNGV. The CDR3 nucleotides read TGTGCCAGCAGCGTACAGACTTGGGCTGAGCAGTTCTTC. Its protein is CASSVQTWAEQFF. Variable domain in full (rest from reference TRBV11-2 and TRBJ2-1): EAGVAQSPRYKIIEKRQSVAFWCNPISGHATLYWYQQILGQGPKLLIQFQNNGVVDDSQLPKDRFSAERLKGVDSTLKIQPAKLEDSAVYLCASSVQTWAEQFFGPGTRLTVL.

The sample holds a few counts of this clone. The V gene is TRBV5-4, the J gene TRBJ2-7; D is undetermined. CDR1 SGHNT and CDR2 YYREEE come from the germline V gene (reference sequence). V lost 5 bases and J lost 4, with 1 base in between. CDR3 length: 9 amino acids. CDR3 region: CASSYEQYF. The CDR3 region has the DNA TGTGCCAGCAGTTACGAGCAGTACTTC. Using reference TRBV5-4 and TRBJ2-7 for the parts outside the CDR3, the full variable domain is ETGVTQSPTHLIKTRGQQVTLRCSSQSGHNTVSWYQQALGQGPQFIFQYYREEENGRGNFPPRFSGLQFPNYSSELNVNALELDDSALYLCASSYEQYFGPGTRLTVT.

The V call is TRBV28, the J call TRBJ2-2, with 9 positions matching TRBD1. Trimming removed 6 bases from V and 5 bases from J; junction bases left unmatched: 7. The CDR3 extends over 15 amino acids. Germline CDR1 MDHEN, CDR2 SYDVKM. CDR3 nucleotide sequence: TGTGCCAGCAGGGGGACAGGGAGGTTGACCGGGGAGCTGTTTTTT. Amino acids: CASRGTGRLTGELFF. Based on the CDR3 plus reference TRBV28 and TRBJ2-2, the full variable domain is DVKVTQSSRYLVKRTGEKVFLECVQDMDHENMFWYRQDPGLGLRLIYFSYDVKMKEKGDIPEGYSVSREKKERFSLILESASTNQTSMYLCASRGTGRLTGELFFGEGSRLTVL.

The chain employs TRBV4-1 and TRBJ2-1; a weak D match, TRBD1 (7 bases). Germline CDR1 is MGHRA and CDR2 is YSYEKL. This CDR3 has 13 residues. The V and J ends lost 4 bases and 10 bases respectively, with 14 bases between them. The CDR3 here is CASSPGGGKEQFF. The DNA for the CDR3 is TGCGCCAGCAGCCCCGGAGGGGGCAAGGAGCAGTTCTTC.

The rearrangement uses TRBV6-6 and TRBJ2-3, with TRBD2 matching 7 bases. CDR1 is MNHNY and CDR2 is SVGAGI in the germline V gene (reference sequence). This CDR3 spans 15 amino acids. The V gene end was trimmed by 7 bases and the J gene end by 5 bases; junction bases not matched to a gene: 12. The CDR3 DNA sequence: TGTGCCAGCACCTTACGCGGGAGTGGAAGAGATACGCAGTATTTT. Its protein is CASTLRGSGRDTQYF.

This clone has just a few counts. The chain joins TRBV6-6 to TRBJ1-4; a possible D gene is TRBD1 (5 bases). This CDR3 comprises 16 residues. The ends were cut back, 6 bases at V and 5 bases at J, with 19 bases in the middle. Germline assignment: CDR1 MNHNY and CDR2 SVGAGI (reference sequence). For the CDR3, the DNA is TGTGCCAGCAGCAAAGGCTCCGGGGGTGAAAATGAAAAACTGTTTTTT. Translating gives CASSKGSGGENEKLFF.

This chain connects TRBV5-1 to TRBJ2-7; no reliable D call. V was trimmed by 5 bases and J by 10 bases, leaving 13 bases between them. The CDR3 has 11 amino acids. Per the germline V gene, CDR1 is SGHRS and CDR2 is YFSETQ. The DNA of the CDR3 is TGCGCCAGCAGTAACCCCCCAAACCAGTACTTC. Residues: CASSNPPNQYF.

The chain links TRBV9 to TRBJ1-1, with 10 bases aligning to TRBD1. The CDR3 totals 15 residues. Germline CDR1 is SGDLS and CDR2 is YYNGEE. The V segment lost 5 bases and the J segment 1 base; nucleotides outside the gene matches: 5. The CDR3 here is CASSVTGGRNTEAFF. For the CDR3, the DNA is TGTGCCAGCAGTGTGACAGGGGGCAGGAACACTGAAGCTTTCTTT.

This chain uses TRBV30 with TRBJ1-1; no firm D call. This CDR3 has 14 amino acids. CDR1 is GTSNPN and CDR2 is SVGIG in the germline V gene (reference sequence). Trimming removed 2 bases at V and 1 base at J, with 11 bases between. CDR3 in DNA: TGTGCCTGGAGTCACCTGGGAGGGAACACTGAAGCTTTCTTT. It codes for CAWSHLGGNTEAFF.